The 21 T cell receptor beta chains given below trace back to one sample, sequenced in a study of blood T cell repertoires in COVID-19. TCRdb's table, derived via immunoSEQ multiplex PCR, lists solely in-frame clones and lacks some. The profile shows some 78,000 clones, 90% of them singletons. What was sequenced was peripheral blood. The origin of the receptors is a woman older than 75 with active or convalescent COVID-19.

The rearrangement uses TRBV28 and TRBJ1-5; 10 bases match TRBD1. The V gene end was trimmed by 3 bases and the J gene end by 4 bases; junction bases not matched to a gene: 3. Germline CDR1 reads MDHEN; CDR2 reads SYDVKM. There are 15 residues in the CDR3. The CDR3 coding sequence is TGTGCCAGCAGTTTGTTGGACAGGGGGAATCAGCCCCAGCATTTT. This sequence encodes CASSLLDRGNQPQHF.

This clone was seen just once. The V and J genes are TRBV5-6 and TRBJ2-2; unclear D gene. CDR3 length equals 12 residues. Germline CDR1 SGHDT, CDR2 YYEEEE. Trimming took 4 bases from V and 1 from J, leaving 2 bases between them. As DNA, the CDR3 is TGTGCCAGCAGCCTGAACACCGGGGAGCTGTTTTTT. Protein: CASSLNTGELFF. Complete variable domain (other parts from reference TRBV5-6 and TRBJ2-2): DAGVTQSPTHLIKTRGQQVTLRCSPKSGHDTVSWYQQALGQGPQFIFQYYEEEERQRGNFPDRFSGHQFPNYSSELNVNALLLGDSALYLCASSLNTGELFFGEGSRLTVL.

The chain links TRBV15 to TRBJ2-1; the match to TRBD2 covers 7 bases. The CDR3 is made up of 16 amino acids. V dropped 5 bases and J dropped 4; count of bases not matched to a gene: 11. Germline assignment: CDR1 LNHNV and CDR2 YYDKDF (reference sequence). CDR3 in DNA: TGTGCCACCAGCCCCCTCGGGCCTAGCGGATACAATGAGCAGTTCTTC. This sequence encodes CATSPLGPSGYNEQFF.

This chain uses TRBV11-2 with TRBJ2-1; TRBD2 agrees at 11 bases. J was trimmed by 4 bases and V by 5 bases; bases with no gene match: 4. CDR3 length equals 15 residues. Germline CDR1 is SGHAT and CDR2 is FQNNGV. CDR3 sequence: CASSQGLADYNEQFF. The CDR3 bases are TGTGCCAGCAGCCAGGGACTAGCGGATTACAATGAGCAGTTCTTC.

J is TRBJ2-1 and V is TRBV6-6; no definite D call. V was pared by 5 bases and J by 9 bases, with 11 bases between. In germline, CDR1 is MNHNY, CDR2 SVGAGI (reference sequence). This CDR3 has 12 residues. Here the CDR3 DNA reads TGTGCCAGCAGTAACCTAGGTAGTGAGCAGTTCTTC. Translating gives CASSNLGSEQFF.

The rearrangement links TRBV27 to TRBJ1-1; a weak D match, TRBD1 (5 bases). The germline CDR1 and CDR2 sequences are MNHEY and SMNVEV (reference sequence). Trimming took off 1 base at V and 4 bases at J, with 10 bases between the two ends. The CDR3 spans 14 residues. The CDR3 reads CASSLWGVGTEAFF. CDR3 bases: TGTGCCAGCAGTTTATGGGGCGTAGGCACTGAAGCTTTCTTT.

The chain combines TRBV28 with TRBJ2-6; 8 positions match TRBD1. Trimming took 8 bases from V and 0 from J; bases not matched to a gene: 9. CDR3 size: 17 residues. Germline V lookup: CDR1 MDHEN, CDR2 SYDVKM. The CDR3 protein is CASGSGTGPSGANVLTF. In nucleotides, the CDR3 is TGTGCCAGCGGATCCGGGACAGGCCCCTCTGGGGCCAACGTCCTGACTTTC.

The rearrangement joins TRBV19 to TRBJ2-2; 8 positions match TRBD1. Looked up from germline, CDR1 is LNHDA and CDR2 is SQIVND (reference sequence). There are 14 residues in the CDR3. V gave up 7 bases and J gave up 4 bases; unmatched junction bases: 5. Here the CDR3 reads CASTPGQVTGELFF. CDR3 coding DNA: TGTGCCAGTACCCCGGGACAGGTCACCGGGGAGCTGTTTTTT.

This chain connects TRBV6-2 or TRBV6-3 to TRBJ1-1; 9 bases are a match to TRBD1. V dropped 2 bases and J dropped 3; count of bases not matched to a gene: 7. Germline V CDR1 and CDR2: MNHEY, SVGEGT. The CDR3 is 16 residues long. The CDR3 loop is CASSYGQGSVYTEAFF. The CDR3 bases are TGTGCCAGCAGTTACGGACAGGGGAGTGTGTACACTGAAGCTTTCTTT.

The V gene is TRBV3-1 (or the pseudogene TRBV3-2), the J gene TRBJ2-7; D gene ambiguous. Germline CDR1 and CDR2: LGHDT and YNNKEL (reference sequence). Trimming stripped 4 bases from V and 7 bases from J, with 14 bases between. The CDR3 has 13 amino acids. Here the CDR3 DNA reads TGTGCCAGCAGCCCAATTTATGCGCGTGAGCAGTACTTC. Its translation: CASSPIYAREQYF.

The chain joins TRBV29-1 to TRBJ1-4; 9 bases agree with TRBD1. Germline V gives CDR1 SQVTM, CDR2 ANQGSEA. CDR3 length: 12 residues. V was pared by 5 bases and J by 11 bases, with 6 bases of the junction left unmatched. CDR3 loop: CSVKGQGEKLFF. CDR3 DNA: TGCAGCGTTAAGGGACAGGGAGAGAAACTGTTTTTT.

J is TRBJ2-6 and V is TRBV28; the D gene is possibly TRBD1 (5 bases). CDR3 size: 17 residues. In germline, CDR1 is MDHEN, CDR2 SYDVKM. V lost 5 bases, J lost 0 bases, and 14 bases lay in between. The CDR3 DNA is TGTGCCAGCAGTAATCAAACAGGATACTCTGGGGCCAACGTCCTGACTTTC. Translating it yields CASSNQTGYSGANVLTF.

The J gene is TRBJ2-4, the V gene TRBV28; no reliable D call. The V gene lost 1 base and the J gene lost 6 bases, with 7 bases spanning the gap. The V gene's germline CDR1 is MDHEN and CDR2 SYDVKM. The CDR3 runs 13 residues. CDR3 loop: CASSLFPLNIQYF. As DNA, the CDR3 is TGTGCCAGCAGTTTATTCCCTCTAAACATTCAGTACTTC.

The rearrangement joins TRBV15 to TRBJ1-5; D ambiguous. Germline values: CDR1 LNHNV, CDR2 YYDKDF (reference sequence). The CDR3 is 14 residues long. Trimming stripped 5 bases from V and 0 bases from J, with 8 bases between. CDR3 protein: CATSGQFSNQPQHF. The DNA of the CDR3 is TGTGCCACCAGCGGGCAGTTTAGCAATCAGCCCCAGCATTTT.

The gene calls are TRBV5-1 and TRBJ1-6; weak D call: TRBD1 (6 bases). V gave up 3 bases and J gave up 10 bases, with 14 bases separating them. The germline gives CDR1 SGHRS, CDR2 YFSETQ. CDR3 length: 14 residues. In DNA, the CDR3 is TGCGCCAGCAGCTCTGGCCTACAGGGATCACCCCTCCACTTT. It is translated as CASSSGLQGSPLHF.

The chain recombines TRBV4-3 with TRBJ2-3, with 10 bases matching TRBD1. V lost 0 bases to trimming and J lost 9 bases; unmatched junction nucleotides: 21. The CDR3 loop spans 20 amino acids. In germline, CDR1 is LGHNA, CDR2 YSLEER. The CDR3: CASSQDLPGQGPSQIPTQYF. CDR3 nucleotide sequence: TGCGCCAGCAGCCAAGATCTTCCGGGACAGGGGCCTTCACAGATCCCCACGCAGTATTTT.

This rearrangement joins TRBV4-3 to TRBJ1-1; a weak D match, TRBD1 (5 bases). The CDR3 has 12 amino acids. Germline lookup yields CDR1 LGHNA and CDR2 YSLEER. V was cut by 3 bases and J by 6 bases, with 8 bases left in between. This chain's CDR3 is CASSHTGAEAFF. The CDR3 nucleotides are TGCGCCAGCAGCCACACAGGTGCTGAAGCTTTCTTT.

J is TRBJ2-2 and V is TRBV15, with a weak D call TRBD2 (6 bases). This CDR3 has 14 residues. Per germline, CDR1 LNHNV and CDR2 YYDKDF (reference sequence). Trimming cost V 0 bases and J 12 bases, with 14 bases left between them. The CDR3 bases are TGTGCCACCAGCAGAGACCTTCTTGGGGGGAAGCTGTTTTTT. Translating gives CATSRDLLGGKLFF.

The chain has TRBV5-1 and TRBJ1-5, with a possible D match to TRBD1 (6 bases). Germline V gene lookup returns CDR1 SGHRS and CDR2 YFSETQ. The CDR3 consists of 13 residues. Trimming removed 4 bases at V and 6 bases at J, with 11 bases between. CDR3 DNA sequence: TGCGCCAGCAGCCCAGGGGTAGGTCAGCCCCAGCATTTT. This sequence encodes CASSPGVGQPQHF.

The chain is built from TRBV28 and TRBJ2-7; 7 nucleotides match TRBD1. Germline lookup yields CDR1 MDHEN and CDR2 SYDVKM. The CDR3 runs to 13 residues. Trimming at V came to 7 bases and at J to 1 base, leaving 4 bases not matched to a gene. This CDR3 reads CASTPGQSYEQYF. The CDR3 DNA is TGTGCCAGCACGCCGGGACAGTCCTACGAGCAGTACTTC.

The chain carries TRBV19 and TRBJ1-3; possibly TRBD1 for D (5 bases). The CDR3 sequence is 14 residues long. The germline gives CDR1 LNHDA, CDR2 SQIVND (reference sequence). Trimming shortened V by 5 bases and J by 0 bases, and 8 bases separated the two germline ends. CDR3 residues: CASSLGPSGNTIYF. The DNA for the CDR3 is TGTGCCAGTAGTTTGGGGCCCTCTGGAAACACCATATATTTT.